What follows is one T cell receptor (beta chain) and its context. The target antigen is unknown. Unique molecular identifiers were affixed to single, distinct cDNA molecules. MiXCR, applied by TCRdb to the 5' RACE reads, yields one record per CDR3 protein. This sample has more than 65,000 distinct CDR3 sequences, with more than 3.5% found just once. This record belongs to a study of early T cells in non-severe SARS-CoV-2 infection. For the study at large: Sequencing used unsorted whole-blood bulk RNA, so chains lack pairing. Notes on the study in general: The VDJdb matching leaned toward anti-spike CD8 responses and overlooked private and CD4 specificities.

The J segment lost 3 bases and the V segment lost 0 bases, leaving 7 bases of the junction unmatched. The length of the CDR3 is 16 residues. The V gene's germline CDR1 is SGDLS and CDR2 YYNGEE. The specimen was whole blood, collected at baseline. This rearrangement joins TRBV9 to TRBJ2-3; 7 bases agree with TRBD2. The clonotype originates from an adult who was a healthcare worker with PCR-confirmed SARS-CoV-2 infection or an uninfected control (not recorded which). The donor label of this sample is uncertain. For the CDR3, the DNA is TGTGCCAGCAGCGTAGAACTAAGACTAGCTACAGATACGCAGTATTTT. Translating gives CASSVELRLATDTQYF.